The rows below give T cell receptor beta chains drawn from one sample of a study of glioma-infiltrating T cells after dendritic cell vaccination. The data were produced by immunoSEQ multiplex PCR, yet TCRdb's version contains in-frame clones alone and is incomplete. The sample includes approximately 62,000 clones, approximately 86% of them seen just once. The sample here was blood, taken after dendritic cell vaccination. The receptors were gathered from a human donor with glioblastoma. The CDR3 runs from the conserved cysteine through the conserved F or W. The D gene is left open where the match is weak. Where a row states a size, it is once, few, many or the class of an expanded clone; other rows omit it.

>TRBV5-1|TRBJ2-1|TRBD2|NA
TGCGCCAGCAGCTCGGGGACTAGCGGGGGGCACTACAATGAGCAGTTCTTC
CASSSGTSGGHYNEQFF
>TRBV6-1|TRBJ1-2|NA|NA
TGTGCCAGCAGTGAACTGCGGGGGGCGGATGGCTACACCTTC
CASSELRGADGYTF
>TRBV29-1|TRBJ1-2|NA|NA
TGCAGCGTTGACTACGGCGGGAAGGGCTACACCTTC
CSVDYGGKGYTF
>TRBV5-1|TRBJ1-2|TRBD1|NA
TGCGCCAGCAGCTTGACGGCAGGGGGGTATGGCTACACCTTC
CASSLTAGGYGYTF
>TRBV7-3|TRBJ2-3|TRBD2|NA
TGTGCCAGCAGCATTTGGACTAGTACAGATACGCAGTATTTT
CASSIWTSTDTQYF
>TRBV19|TRBJ2-7|NA|NA
TGTGCCAGTAGTTCGCGGGACGGTTCCTACGAGCAGTACTTC
CASSSRDGSYEQYF
>TRBV4-1|TRBJ2-7|TRBD2|NA
TGCGCCAGCAGCGCTAGCGGGAGAAGCTCCTACGAGCAGTACTTC
CASSASGRSSYEQYF
>TRBV5-4|TRBJ1-1|TRBD1|NA
TGTGCCAGCAGCTTGGGGTACAGGGGGCAGGACACTGAAGCTTTCTTT
CASSLGYRGQDTEAFF
>TRBV6-1|TRBJ2-7|NA|NA
TGTGCCAGCACCCGGACAGTGACCTACGAGCAGTACTTC
CASTRTVTYEQYF
>TRBV11-2|TRBJ2-3|NA|NA
TGTGCCAGCAGCGGGGACAAGAGTGCGCAGTATTTT
CASSGDKSAQYF
>TRBV7-2|TRBJ2-1|TRBD2|NA
TGTGCCAGCAGCTTCGCGGGGGGGCCGCAGTTCTTC
CASSFAGGPQFF
>TRBV25-1|TRBJ2-1|TRBD2|NA
TGTGCCAGCAGTCCTAGCGGGAGGGCCGGGAGCTACAATGAGCAGTTCTTC
CASSPSGRAGSYNEQFF
>TRBV19|TRBJ1-6|NA|NA
TGTGCCAGTAGTATAGATCTTCGGCAGGTTAATAATTCACCCCTCCACTTT
CASSIDLRQVNNSPLHF
>TRBV4-2|TRBJ1-2|NA|NA
TGTGCCAGCAGCCAAGGAACTCAGACAGGATATGGCTACACCTTC
CASSQGTQTGYGYTF
>TRBV11-3|TRBJ2-1|TRBD1|NA
TGTGCCAGCAGCCCCCGGGACAGGGTGTACAATGAGCAGTTCTTC
CASSPRDRVYNEQFF
>TRBV5-1|TRBJ2-7|NA|NA
TGCGCCAGCAGCTTGGGAATTGCTAGCTCCTACGAGCAGTACTTC
CASSLGIASSYEQYF
>TRBV19|TRBJ2-2|NA|NA
TGTGCCAGTAAGGTGGTAGGGGCTGACACCGGGGAGCTGTTTTTT
CASKVVGADTGELFF
>TRBV5-1|TRBJ2-6|NA|once
TGCGCCAGCAGCCCTATCAGGGCCAACGTCCTGACTTTC
CASSPIRANVLTF
>TRBV18|TRBJ1-6|NA|NA
TGTGCCAGCTCACCCCAGTCCCCTCAAAATTCACCCCTCCACTTT
CASSPQSPQNSPLHF
>TRBV28|TRBJ1-3|TRBD1|NA
TGTGCCAGCACCAATGACAGGGCTGGAAACACCATATATTTT
CASTNDRAGNTIYF
>TRBV4-3|TRBJ2-5|TRBD2|once
TGCGCCAGCAGTGGGGGGGAAGAGACCCAGTACTTC
CASSGGEETQYF
>TRBV9|TRBJ2-3|NA|NA
TGTGCCAGCAGCGTAGCTGGCGGCTGGACAGATACGCAGTATTTT
CASSVAGGWTDTQYF
>TRBV10-2|TRBJ2-7|NA|NA
TGCGCCACCCAGTGGGACAACTCCTACGAGCAGTACTTC
CATQWDNSYEQYF
>TRBV7-9|TRBJ1-2|NA|NA
TGTGCCAGCGGCGGGGGGGGCTATGGCTACACCTTC
CASGGGGYGYTF
>TRBV6-1|TRBJ1-4|NA|NA
TGTGCCAGCAGTCCGGCGGGGTGGGATGAAAAACTGTTTTTT
CASSPAGWDEKLFF
>TRBV18|TRBJ1-1|TRBD1|NA
TGTGCCAGCTCACCTCGGACAGGGGCGGACACTGAAGCTTTCTTT
CASSPRTGADTEAFF
>TRBV7-9|TRBJ1-5|NA|once
TGTGCCAGCAGCCCAGAGGGTGGGTCGGGTCAGCCCCAGCATTTT
CASSPEGGSGQPQHF
>TRBV30|TRBJ2-3|TRBD1|NA
TGTGCCTGGAGTTCCCCGGGGGACAGGGGTCATACGCAGTATTTT
CAWSSPGDRGHTQYF
>TRBV7-2|TRBJ2-7|NA|NA
TGTGCCAGCAGCGCAGTGACGCGGGGCGAGCAGTACTTC
CASSAVTRGEQYF
>TRBV2|TRBJ1-2|TRBD1|NA
TGTGCCAGCAAAGGGGGCCAGGGGTCTTTGAGCTACACCTTC
CASKGGQGSLSYTF
>TRBV6-5|TRBJ1-6|NA|once
TGTGCCAGCAGTAGCCTGGGGGGTTCACCCCTCCACTTT
CASSSLGGSPLHF
>TRBV30|TRBJ1-1|NA|NA
TGTGCCTGGAGGCGTGTTGAAGCTTTCTTT
CAWRRVEAFF
>TRBV2|TRBJ1-1|TRBD1|once
TGTGCCAGCAGTGAAAGGGGGACAGGGTTTGGCACTGAAGCTTTCTTT
CASSERGTGFGTEAFF
>TRBV7-2|TRBJ1-5|NA|NA
TGTGCCAGCAGCGGGGGCGATCAGCCCCAGCATTTT
CASSGGDQPQHF
>TRBV19|TRBJ1-1|NA|NA
TGTGCCAGTAGTATGGGAGAATACACTGAAGCTTTCTTT
CASSMGEYTEAFF
>TRBV4-2|TRBJ2-5|TRBD2|NA
TGTGCCAGCAGCCGTAGGACTAGCGGCATGGGAGAGACCCAGTACTTC
CASSRRTSGMGETQYF
>TRBV18|TRBJ1-2|NA|NA
TGTGCCAGCTCACCACTCTCCGGGTTGGATGGCTACACCTTC
CASSPLSGLDGYTF
>TRBV7-2|TRBJ1-5|TRBD1|NA
TGTGCCAGCAGCCTCGGGACAGGGGTAGTCAGCAATCAGCCCCAGCATTTT
CASSLGTGVVSNQPQHF
>TRBV7-6|TRBJ1-2|NA|NA
TGTGCCAGCAGCTCTGTTTCCGGTCCCCGGGACTACGGCTACACCTTC
CASSSVSGPRDYGYTF
>TRBV7-9|TRBJ1-4|TRBD1|NA
TGTGCCAGCAGCATACTGGACAGGGGGGGTGAAAAACTGTTTTTT
CASSILDRGGEKLFF
>TRBV30|TRBJ2-2|NA|NA
TGTGCCTGGAGTGTACGGGGGACCGGGGAGCTGTTTTTT
CAWSVRGTGELFF
>TRBV27|TRBJ2-3|TRBD2|NA
TGTGCCAGCAGTTTCTACCCTAGCGGGGTTAACACAGATACGCAGTATTTT
CASSFYPSGVNTDTQYF
>TRBV6-5|TRBJ2-5|NA|NA
TGTGCCAGCAGTTACAACCAGGGAGAGACCCAGTACTTC
CASSYNQGETQYF
>TRBV14|TRBJ2-5|NA|NA
TGTGCCAGCAGCCATCCAACCCGTAGGGGTCGCCAAGAGACCCAGTACTTC
CASSHPTRRGRQETQYF
>TRBV6-1|TRBJ1-4|NA|NA
TGTGCCAGCAGTGAATTTGGGAAGGGAGGAGGGAAACTGTTTTTT
CASSEFGKGGGKLFF
>TRBV6-1|TRBJ1-1|NA|NA
TGTGCCACCCCCTTTGGAGCGAACACTGAAGCTTTCTTT
CATPFGANTEAFF
>TRBV18|TRBJ1-1|TRBD1|NA
TGTGCCAGCTCACTCCTGACAGGGTTTATTGAAGCTTTCTTT
CASSLLTGFIEAFF
>TRBV6-5|TRBJ2-2|TRBD1|NA
TGTGCCAGCAGTTACTCGACAGGGGGAACCGGGGAGCTGTTTTTT
CASSYSTGGTGELFF